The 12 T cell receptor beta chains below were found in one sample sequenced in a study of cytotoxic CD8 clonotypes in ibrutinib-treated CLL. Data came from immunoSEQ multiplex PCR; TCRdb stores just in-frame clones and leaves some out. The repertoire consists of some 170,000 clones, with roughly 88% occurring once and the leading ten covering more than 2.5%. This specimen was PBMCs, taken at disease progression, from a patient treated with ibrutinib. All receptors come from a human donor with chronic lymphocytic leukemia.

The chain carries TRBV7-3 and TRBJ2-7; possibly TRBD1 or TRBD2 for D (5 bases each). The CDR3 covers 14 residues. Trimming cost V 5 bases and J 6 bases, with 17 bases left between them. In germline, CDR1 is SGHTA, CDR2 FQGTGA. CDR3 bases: TGTGCCAGCAGCCCCGGGACCAGCGGTGGCGAGCAGTACTTC. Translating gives CASSPGTSGGEQYF.

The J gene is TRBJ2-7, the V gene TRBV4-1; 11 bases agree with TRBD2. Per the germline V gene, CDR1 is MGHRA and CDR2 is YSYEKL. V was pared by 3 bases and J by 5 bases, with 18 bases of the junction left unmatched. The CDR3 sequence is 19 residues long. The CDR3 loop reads CASSHYGLAGGGGSDEQYF. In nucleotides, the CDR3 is TGCGCCAGCAGCCATTACGGTTTAGCGGGAGGGGGGGGAAGCGACGAGCAGTACTTC.

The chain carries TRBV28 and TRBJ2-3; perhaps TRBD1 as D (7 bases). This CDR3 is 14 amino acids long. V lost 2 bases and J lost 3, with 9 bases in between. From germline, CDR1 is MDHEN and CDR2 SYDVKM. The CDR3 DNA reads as TGTGCCAGCAGTTTACAGGGGGGAACAGATACGCAGTATTTT. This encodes CASSLQGGTDTQYF.

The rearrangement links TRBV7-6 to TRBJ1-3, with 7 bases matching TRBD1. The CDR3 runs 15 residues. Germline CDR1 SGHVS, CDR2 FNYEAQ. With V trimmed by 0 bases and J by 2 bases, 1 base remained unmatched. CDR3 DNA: TGTGCCAGCAGCTTAGCAACAGGGGCTGGAAACACCATATATTTT. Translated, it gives CASSLATGAGNTIYF.

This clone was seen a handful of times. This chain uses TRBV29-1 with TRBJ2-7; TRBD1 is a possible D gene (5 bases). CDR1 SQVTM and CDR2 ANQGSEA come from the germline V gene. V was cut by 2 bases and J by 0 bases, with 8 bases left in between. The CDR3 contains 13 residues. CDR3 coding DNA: TGCAGCGTTGAACGAGACAGCTCCTACGAGCAGTACTTC. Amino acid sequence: CSVERDSSYEQYF.

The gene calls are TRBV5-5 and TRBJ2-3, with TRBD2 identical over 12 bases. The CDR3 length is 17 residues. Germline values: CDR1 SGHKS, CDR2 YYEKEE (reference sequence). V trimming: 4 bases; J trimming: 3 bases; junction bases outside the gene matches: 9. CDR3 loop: CASSLRLAGVGTDTQYF. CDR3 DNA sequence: TGTGCCAGCAGCCTGAGACTAGCGGGAGTAGGAACAGATACGCAGTATTTT.

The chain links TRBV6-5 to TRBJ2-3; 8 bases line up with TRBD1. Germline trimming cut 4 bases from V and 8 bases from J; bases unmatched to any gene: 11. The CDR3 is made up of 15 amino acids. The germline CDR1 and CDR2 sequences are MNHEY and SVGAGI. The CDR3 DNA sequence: TGTGCCAGCAGTTCCCAGGGGGCGCAGGCGGGTACGCAGTATTTT. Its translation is CASSSQGAQAGTQYF.

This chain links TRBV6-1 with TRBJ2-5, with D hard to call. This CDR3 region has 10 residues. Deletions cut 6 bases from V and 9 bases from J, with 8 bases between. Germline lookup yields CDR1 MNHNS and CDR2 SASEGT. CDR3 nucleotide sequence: TGTGCCAGCAGGCTTACGGCCCAGTACTTC. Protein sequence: CASRLTAQYF.

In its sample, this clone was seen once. The CDR3 sequence is CASSQRQVTDTQYF. CDR3 DNA: TGTGCCAGCAGCCAACGACAGGTCACAGATACGCAGTATTTT. The rearrangement joins TRBV11-3 to TRBJ2-3; possible D gene TRBD1, 6 bases. The germline V and J ends were trimmed by 5 bases and 2 bases, with 11 bases remaining between them. Germline V gives CDR1 SGHNT, CDR2 YENEEA. CDR3 size: 14 residues. The full variable domain, its missing parts supplied by reference TRBV11-3 and TRBJ2-3, is EAGVVQSPRYKIIEKKQPVAFWCNPISGHNTLYWYLQNLGQGPELLIRYENEEAVDDSQLPKDRFSAERLKGVDSTLKIQPAELGDSAVYLCASSQRQVTDTQYFGPGTRLTVL.

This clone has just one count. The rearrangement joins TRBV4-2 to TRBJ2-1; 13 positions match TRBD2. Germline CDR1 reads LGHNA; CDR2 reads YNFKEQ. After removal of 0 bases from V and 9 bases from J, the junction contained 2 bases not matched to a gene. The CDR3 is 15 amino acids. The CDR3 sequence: CASSQELAGGSEQFF. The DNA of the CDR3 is TGTGCCAGCAGCCAAGAACTAGCGGGAGGGTCTGAGCAGTTCTTC.

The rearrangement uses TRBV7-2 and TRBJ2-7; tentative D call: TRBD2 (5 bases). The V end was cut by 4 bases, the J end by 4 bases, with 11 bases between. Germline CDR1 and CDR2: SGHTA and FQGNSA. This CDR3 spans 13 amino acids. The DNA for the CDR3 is TGTGCCAGCAGCTCGTGGGAGAAATACGAGCAGTACTTC. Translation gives CASSSWEKYEQYF.

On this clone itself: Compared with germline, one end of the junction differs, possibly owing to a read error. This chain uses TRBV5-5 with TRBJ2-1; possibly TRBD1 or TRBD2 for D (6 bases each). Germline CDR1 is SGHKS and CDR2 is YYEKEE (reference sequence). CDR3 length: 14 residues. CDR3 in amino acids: CASSLPGGYDEQFF. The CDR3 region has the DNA TGTGCCAGCAGCTTGCCCGGGGGCTACGATGAGCAGTTCTTC.